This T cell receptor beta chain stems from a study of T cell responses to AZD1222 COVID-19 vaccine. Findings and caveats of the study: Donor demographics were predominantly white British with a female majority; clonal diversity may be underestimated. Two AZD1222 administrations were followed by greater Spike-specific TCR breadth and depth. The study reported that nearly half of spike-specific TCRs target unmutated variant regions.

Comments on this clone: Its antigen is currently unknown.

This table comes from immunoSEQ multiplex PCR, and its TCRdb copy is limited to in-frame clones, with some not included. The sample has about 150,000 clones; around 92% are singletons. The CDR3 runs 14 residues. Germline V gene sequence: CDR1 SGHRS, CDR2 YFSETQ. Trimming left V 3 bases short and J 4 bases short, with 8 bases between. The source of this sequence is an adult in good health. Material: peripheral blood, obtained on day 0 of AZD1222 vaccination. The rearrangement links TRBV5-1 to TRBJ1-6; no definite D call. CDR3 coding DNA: TGCGCCAGCAGCTCCACAGAGTATAATTCACCCCTCCACTTT. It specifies CASSSTEYNSPLHF.